This TCR beta chain was observed in a study of T cell responses to AZD1222 COVID-19 vaccine. Sequencing used immunoSEQ multiplex PCR; TCRdb keeps in-frame clones, though not all of them. The sample comprises around 180,000 clones, about nine tenths of which are singletons, and around 2.6% rests with the top ten. This specimen consisted of peripheral blood, obtained on day 0 of AZD1222 vaccination. The receptor was derived from an adult in good health.

This chain's CDR3 is CATSDAAREEQYF. The CDR3 bases are TGTGCCACCAGTGATGCCGCCCGGGAGGAGCAGTACTTC. The V and J genes are TRBV24-1 and TRBJ2-7; a weak D match, TRBD2 (6 bases). With 3 bases removed from V and 7 bases from J, the gap between germline ends came to 12 bases. The CDR3 contains 13 residues. Germline assignment: CDR1 KGHDR and CDR2 SFDVKD.